A single sample gave rise to the 9 T cell receptor beta chains below, sequenced in a study of blood T cells in healthy people across ages. A sample-barcoded 5' primer and a J-beta primer mix were used in a second PCR of about 7 to 12 cycles. In TCRdb, the 5' RACE reads were re-called with MiXCR into one record per CDR3 protein. This sample yields 850,000 or so distinct CDR3 sequences, of which around 28% are seen a single time; roughly a sixth belongs to the top ten. Material for sequencing was blood. The receptors stem from a woman aged 80 or over in good health.

The V gene is TRBV5-5, the J gene TRBJ1-3; a possible D gene is TRBD1 (6 bases). The germline V and J ends were trimmed by 2 bases and 0 bases, with 12 bases remaining between them. Germline values: CDR1 SGHKS, CDR2 YYEKEE (reference sequence). The CDR3 runs to 16 residues. For the CDR3, the DNA is TGTGCCAGCAGCTTACAGGACAGAATCTCTGGAAACACCATATATTTT. Amino acids: CASSLQDRISGNTIYF.

V is TRBV19 and J is TRBJ1-5; D remains unclear. The CDR3 runs 12 residues. Trimming pared 5 bases from V and 6 bases from J, leaving 8 bases between. Germline V gene data show CDR1 as LNHDA and CDR2 as SQIVND (reference sequence). For the CDR3, the DNA is TGTGCCAGTAGTTCTCTGGGTCAGCCCCAGCATTTT. This codes for CASSSLGQPQHF. Complete variable domain (other parts from reference TRBV19 and TRBJ1-5): DGGITQSPKYLFRKEGQNVTLSCEQNLNHDAMYWYRQDPGQGLRLIYYSQIVNDFQKGDIAEGYSVSREKKESFPLTVTSAQKNPTAFYLCASSSLGQPQHFGDGTRLSIL.

The chain is built from TRBV12-3 or TRBV12-4 and TRBJ2-5; the D is unclear. V was cut by 4 bases and J by 7 bases, with 13 bases left in between. The CDR3 is made up of 13 amino acids. DNA of the CDR3: TGTGCCAGCAGTTCACGAGATTCTGGGACCCAGTACTTC. It yields the protein CASSSRDSGTQYF.

This chain joins TRBV2 and TRBJ1-4; 10 positions agree with TRBD1. Germline assignment: CDR1 SNHLY and CDR2 FYNNEI. The V and J ends lost 6 bases and 6 bases, in that order; junction bases with no gene match: 10. The CDR3 covers 16 residues. CDR3 nucleotides: TGTGCCAGCAGACAACAGACAGGGGGCCGGTATGAAAAACTGTTTTTT. It specifies CASRQQTGGRYEKLFF.

This clonotype was seen just once. A much larger clone sits a single nucleotide away, making a read error possible. This chain joins TRBV14 and TRBJ2-5, with 8 nucleotides matching TRBD1. The closer fit of TRBJ2-1 to the DNA end suggests the J call may be wrong. The germline gives CDR1 SGHDN, CDR2 FVKESK. CDR3 length: 15 residues. The CDR3: CASSQWTGSQETQFF. As DNA, the CDR3 is TGTGCCAGCAGCCAGTGGACAGGGAGCCAAGAGACCCAGTTCTTC.

As for this clonotype: A much larger clonotype is one base distant, so this may be a read error. The V call is TRBV29-1, the J call TRBJ2-7, with 8 bases aligning to TRBD1. Germline values: CDR1 SQVTM, CDR2 ANQGSEA. This CDR3 spans 12 amino acids. The DNA of the CDR3 is TGCAGCATTGATGAGACAGGGGCTACCCAGTACTTC. Amino acid sequence: CSIDETGATQYF.

Ten or more counts support this clonotype. A junction end diverges from the germline sequence, so it may reflect a read error. The chain has TRBV20-1 and TRBJ2-4; possibly TRBD1 for D (6 bases). The CDR3 runs 15 residues. The germline gives CDR1 DFQATT, CDR2 SNEGSKA (reference sequence). The CDR3 region is CSARDPGRDKYIQYF. DNA for the CDR3: TGCAGTGCTAGAGATCCGGGAAGGGACAAATACATTCAGTACTTC.

This clonotype was recorded many times. The rearrangement links TRBV6-4 to TRBJ2-1, with no clear D. V was pared by 8 bases and J by 9 bases, with 11 bases between. Germline V gene data show CDR1 as MRHNA and CDR2 as SNTAGT. CDR3 length equals 11 residues. This CDR3 reads CASRMWAEQFF. CDR3 bases: TGTGCCAGCCGAATGTGGGCTGAGCAGTTCTTC.

The chain combines TRBV20-1 with TRBJ2-3, with TRBD1 identical over 8 bases. V gave up 3 bases and J gave up 8 bases; unmatched junction bases: 7. The CDR3 is 13 residues long. Germline values: CDR1 DFQATT, CDR2 SNEGSKA (reference sequence). The CDR3 spells CSASKTGAATQYF. The CDR3, as DNA: TGCAGTGCTAGTAAGACAGGGGCTGCTACGCAGTATTTT.